This T cell receptor beta chain was sequenced in a study of blood T cell repertoires in COVID-19 (dated by TCRdb to 2018 to 2021). Describing the broader study: Samples covering the acute and convalescent phases of COVID-19 were provided by collaborators in the United States, Italy and Spain. The material from the prospective study consisted of cDNA or gDNA derived from T cells, B-cell-depleted T cells, or PBMCs. Subjects who had been exposed to COVID-19, were actively infected with it, or had recovered from it provided the deeply sampled blood TCRbeta repertoires that made up the dataset. A freely available public database, intended as a resource for researchers studying the immune response to SARS-CoV-2, is where the repertoires were released. Samples came from the ongoing ImmuneRACE study (first 160 participants) plus 1,254 subjects from 6 global collaborators. The sample metadata nearly always contained a de-identified subject ID, COVID-19 status, age in years and sex. Where available, HLA class I and class II types were taken from metadata supplied by the sample provider and were not determined by assay-based typing.

Participants in the prospective study were aged about 18 to 95 years, lived in about two dozen United States geographic areas, and enrolled through a virtual design. In the prospective study, participants were assigned to cohorts based on the clinical history participants reported in a screening survey and a study questionnaire. For ImmuneRACE Cohort 3, a participant was defined as recovered based on two consecutive negative NP/OP PCR tests, clearance by a healthcare professional, or resolution of symptoms. In the prospective study, whole blood, serum and a nasopharyngeal or oropharyngeal swab were collected from each participant by mobile phlebotomists. Over an approximately 2-month period, participants in the prospective study had the option of providing additional blood draws and questionnaires. Blood samples from the prospective study were shipped frozen or at room temperature prior to DNA extraction.

TCRbeta CDR3 regions were amplified from genomic DNA by means of the immunoSEQ Assay, a bias-controlled multiplex PCR. The original pipeline was this. The number of nucleated cells in each sample was estimated from the amplification of reference gene primers within the assay. To quantify the absolute abundance of each unique TCRbeta CDR3 rearrangement, sequence reads were collapsed and filtered. For each sample, productive Simpson clonality was calculated as the square root of Simpson's diversity index across productive rearrangements. Imported from immuneACCESS, the table was reduced by TCRdb to in-frame sequences with V and J called. These copies leave out some clones; in studies compared against another copy, an unresolved V gene accounts for under half, and the cause of the remainder is not known. The DNA gave D and trimming, while V, J and clone size come from that table. The sample records around 160,000 clones, roughly 88% of which are singletons. Of the sample, about an eighth is held by the ten largest clones.

General conclusions and limits of the study: How much clinical and demographic metadata was included differed by source and by participant, and the metadata was provided uncurated.

To note about this clone: Its antigen has not been determined. Qualities for individual bases were not recorded, and no much larger clone is one base off.

Including the terminal cysteine and phenylalanine, the CDR3 comprises 14 residues. Only the CDR3 portion is preserved as DNA: 42 bases, with reading frame beginning at the first base. V is pruned by 5 bases and J by 4 bases, leaving 7 bases of the junction without a gene match. In the germline V gene (reference sequence), CDR1 corresponds to SEHNR and CDR2 to FQNEAQ. The TCR was taken from a woman aged 60 to 75 who had recovered from COVID-19. The rearrangement joined TRBV7-9 to TRBJ1-2; 7 bases in the middle match TRBD1. Sequences were obtained from PBMCs or T cells enriched from blood (not recorded which). CDR3 region: CASSPQDRPYGYTF. The base sequence is TGTGCCAGCAGCCCCCAGGACAGGCCCTATGGCTACACCTTC.